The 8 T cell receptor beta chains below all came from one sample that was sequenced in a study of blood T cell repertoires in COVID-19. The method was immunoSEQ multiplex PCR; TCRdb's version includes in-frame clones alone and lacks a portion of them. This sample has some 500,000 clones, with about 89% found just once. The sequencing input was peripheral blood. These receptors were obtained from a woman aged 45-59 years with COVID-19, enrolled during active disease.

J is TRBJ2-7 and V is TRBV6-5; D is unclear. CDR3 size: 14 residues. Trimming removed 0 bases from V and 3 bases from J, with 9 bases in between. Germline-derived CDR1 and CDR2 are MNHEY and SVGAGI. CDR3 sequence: CASSYSILSYEQYF. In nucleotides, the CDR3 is TGTGCCAGCAGTTACTCGATCCTAAGCTACGAGCAGTACTTC.

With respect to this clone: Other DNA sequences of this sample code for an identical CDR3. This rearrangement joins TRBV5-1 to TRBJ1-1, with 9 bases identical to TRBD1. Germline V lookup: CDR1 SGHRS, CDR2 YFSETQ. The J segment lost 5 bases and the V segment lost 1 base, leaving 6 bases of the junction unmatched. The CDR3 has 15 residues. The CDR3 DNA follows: TGCGCCAGCAGCTTGTCGCGACAGGGGGGAACTGAAGCTTTCTTT. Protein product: CASSLSRQGGTEAFF.

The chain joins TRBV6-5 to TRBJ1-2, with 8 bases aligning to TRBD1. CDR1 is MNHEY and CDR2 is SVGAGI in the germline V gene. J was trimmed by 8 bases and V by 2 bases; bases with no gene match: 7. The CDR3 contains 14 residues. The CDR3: CASSYATGDTGYTF. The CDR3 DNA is TGTGCCAGCAGTTACGCGACAGGGGACACCGGCTACACCTTC.

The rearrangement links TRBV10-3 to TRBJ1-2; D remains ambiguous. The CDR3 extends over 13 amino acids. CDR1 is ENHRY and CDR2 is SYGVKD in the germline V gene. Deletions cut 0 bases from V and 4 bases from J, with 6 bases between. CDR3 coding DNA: TGTGCCATCAGTGAGTCACCGAGCTATGGCTACACCTTC. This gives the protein CAISESPSYGYTF.

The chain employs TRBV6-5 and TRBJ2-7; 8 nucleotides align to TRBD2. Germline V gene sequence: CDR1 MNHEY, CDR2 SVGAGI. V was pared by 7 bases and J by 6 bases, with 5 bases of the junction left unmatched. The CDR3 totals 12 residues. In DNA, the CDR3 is TGTGCCAGCACCTCCGGGACTAGCGAGCAGTACTTC. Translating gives CASTSGTSEQYF.

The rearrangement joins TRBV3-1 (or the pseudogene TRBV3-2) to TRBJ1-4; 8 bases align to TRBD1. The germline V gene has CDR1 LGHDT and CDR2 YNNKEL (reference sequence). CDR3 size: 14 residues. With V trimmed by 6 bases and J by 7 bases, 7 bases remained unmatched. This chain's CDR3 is CASSPQGASEKLFF. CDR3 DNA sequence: TGTGCCAGCAGTCCCCAGGGGGCTAGTGAAAAACTGTTTTTT.

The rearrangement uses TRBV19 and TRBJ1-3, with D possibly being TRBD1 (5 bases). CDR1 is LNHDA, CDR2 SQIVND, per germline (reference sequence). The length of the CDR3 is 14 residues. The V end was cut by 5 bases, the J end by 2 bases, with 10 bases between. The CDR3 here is CASSVDSAGNTIYF. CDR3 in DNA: TGTGCCAGTAGTGTCGACAGTGCTGGAAACACCATATATTTT.

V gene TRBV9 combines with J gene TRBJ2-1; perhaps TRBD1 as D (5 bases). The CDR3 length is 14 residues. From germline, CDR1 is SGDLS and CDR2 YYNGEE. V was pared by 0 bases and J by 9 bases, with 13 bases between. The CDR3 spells CASSVGTSSGEQFF. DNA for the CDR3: TGTGCCAGCAGCGTAGGGACATCTTCAGGTGAGCAGTTCTTC.